Sequencing of this TCR beta chain was carried out in a study of CD8 T cells in Susac syndrome. With random hexamers, about 0.45 to 1 ug RNA was reverse transcribed. Multiplex PCR with immunoSEQ amplified the TCR beta CDR3 across 54 Vbeta and 13 Jbeta. Via MiXCR, TCRdb re-called the immunoSEQ multiplex PCR reads, giving one row per CDR3 protein. The sample records roughly 160,000 distinct CDR3 sequences, around 94% being singletons. Negative isolation yielded CD4+ and CD8+ T cells, and FACS enriched TEMRA cells. The V gene's germline CDR1 is LGHNA and CDR2 YSLEER. V gave up 0 bases and J gave up 7 bases; unmatched junction bases: 5. The CDR3 consists of 16 residues.

This clonotype originated in a human donor in good health. The chain uses TRBV4-3 and TRBJ2-1; 11 bases match TRBD2. The specimen was CD4+ T cells from PBMCs. CDR3 sequence: CASSQEGASGGNEQFF. The CDR3 DNA sequence: TGCGCCAGCAGCCAAGAGGGGGCTAGCGGGGGGAATGAGCAGTTCTTC.